The present T cell receptor beta chain was sequenced within a study of cytomegalovirus exposure and HLA in healthy donors. V dropped 3 bases and J dropped 7; count of bases not matched to a gene: 3. The CDR3 runs to 14 residues. The V gene's germline CDR1 is ENHRY and CDR2 SYGVKD. Study conclusions and caveats: Information on immune exposure was restricted to one variable (CMV serostatus). Exclusion applied to some V segments, including TRBV6-2 and TRBV6-3, as they were indistinguishable.

Primers for the PCR totalled 60 Vbeta and 13 Jbeta. Assay used: immunoSEQ multiplex PCR; TCRdb lists only in-frame clones, some missing. The table shows about 130,000 clones, with around 72% occurring only once. Worth noting for this clone: What it recognizes is unknown.

The receptor was isolated from a woman aged 35 to 49 in good health and CMV-seronegative. The sample was PBMCs. J is TRBJ2-3 and V is TRBV10-3, with 11 nucleotides matching TRBD2. The CDR3: CAISDGTSGNTQYF. The DNA of the CDR3 is TGTGCCATCAGTGACGGGACTAGCGGAAATACGCAGTATTTT.